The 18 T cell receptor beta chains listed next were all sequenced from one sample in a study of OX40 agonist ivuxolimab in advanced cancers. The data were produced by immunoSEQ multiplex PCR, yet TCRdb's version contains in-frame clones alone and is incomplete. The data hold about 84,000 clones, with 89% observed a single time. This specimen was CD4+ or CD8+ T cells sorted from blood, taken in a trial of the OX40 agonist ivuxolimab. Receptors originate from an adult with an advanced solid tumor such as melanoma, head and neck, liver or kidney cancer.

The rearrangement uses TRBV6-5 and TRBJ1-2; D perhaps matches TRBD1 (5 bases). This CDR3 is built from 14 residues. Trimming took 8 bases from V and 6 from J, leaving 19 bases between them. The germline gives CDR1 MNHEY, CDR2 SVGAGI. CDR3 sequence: CASGHNFEGHGYTF. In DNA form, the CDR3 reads TGTGCCAGCGGCCACAACTTCGAGGGGCATGGCTACACCTTC.

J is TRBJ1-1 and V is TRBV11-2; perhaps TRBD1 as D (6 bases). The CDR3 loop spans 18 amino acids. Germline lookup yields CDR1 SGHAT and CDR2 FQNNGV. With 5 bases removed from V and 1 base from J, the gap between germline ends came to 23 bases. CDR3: CASSPGAQGWGKNTEAFF. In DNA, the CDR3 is TGTGCCAGCAGCCCAGGGGCGCAGGGATGGGGGAAGAACACTGAAGCTTTCTTT. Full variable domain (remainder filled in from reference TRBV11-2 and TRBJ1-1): EAGVAQSPRYKIIEKRQSVAFWCNPISGHATLYWYQQILGQGPKLLIQFQNNGVVDDSQLPKDRFSAERLKGVDSTLKIQPAKLEDSAVYLCASSPGAQGWGKNTEAFFGQGTRLTVV.

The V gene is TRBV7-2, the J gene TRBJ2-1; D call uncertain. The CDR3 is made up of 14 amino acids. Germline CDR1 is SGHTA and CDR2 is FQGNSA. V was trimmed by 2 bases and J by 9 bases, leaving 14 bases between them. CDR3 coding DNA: TGTGCCAGCAGCTTAATCCCCCCTGCGATTGAGCAGTTCTTC. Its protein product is CASSLIPPAIEQFF.

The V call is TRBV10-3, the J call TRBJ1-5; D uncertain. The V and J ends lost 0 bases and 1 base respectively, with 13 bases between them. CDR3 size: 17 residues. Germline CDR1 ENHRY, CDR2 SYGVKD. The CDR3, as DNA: TGTGCCATCAGTGAGTCCGACATCCGGAACAGCAATCAGCCCCAGCATTTT. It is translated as CAISESDIRNSNQPQHF.

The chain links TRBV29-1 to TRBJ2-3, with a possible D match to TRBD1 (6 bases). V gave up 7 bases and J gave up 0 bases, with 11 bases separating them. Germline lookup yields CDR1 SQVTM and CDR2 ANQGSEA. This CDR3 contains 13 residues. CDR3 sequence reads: CSADRPSTDTQYF. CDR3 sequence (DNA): TGCAGCGCAGACAGGCCAAGCACAGATACGCAGTATTTT.

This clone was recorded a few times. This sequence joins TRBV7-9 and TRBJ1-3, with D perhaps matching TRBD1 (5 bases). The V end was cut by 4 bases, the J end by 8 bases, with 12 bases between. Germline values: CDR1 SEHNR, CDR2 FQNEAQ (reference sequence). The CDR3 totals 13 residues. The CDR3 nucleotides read TGTGCCAGCAGCTCGACAGAACAGGACACCATATATTTT. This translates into CASSSTEQDTIYF.

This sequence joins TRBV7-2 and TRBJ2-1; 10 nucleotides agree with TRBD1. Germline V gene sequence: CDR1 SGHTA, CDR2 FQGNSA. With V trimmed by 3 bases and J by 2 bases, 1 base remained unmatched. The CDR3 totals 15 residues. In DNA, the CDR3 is TGTGCCAGCAGCTTGACAGGGGGCCCCTACAATGAGCAGTTCTTC. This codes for CASSLTGGPYNEQFF.

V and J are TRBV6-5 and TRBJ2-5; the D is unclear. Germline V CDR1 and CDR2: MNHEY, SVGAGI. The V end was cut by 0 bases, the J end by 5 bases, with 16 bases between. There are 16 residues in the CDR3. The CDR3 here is CASSYSDRPPTETQYF. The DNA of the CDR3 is TGTGCCAGCAGTTACTCGGACCGCCCGCCGACGGAGACCCAGTACTTC.

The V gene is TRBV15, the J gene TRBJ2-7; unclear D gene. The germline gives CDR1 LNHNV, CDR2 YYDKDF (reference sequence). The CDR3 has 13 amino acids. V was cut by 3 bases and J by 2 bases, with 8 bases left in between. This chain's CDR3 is CATSRAATYEQYF. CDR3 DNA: TGTGCCACCAGCAGGGCAGCTACCTACGAGCAGTACTTC.

The CDR3 sequence: CASSFRPSSGNTIYF. The CDR3 DNA reads TGTGCCAGCAGCTTTAGACCTTCCTCTGGAAACACCATATATTTT. The chain links TRBV7-6 to TRBJ1-3; the D is unclear. V was trimmed by 3 bases and J by 0 bases, leaving 9 bases between them. CDR3 size: 15 residues. The V gene's germline CDR1 is SGHVS and CDR2 FNYEAQ.

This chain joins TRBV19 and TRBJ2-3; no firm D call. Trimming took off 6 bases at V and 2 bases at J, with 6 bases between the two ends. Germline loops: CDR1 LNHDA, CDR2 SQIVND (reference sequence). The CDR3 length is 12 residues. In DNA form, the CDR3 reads TGTGCCAGTAGCATGCACACAGATACGCAGTATTTT. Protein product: CASSMHTDTQYF.

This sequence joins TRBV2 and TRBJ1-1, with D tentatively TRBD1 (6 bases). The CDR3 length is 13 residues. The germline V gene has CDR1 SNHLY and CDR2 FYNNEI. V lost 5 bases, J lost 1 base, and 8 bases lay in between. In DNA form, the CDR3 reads TGTGCCAGCAGTTTACAGGGGAACACTGAAGCTTTCTTT. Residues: CASSLQGNTEAFF. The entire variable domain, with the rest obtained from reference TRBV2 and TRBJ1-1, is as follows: EPEVTQTPSHQVTQMGQEVILRCVPISNHLYFYWYRQILGQKVEFLVSFYNNEISEKSEIFDDQFSVERPDGSNFTLKIRSTKLEDSAMYFCASSLQGNTEAFFGQGTRLTVV.

The CDR3 region has the DNA TGTGCCAGCAGCCCATATGGACAGGGGGTGGGAGATACGCAGTATTTT. Amino acids: CASSPYGQGVGDTQYF. V usage is TRBV11-1 and J usage is TRBJ2-3, with TRBD1 matching 10 bases. J was trimmed by 5 bases and V by 5 bases; bases with no gene match: 10. Germline V gene sequence: CDR1 SGHAT, CDR2 FQDESV (reference sequence). This CDR3 region has 16 residues. Based on the CDR3 plus reference TRBV11-1 and TRBJ2-3, the full variable domain is EAEVAQSPRYKITEKSQAVAFWCDPISGHATLYWYRQILGQGPELLVQFQDESVVDDSQLPKDRFSAERLKGVDSTLKIQPAELGDSAMYLCASSPYGQGVGDTQYFGPGTRLTVL.

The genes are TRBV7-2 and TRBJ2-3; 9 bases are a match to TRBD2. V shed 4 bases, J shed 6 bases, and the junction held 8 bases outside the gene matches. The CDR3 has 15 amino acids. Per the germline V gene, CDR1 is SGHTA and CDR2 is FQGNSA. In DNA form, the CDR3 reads TGTGCCAGCAGCTCCTCGCGGGAGGGCCGGGATACGCAGTATTTT. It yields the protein CASSSSREGRDTQYF.

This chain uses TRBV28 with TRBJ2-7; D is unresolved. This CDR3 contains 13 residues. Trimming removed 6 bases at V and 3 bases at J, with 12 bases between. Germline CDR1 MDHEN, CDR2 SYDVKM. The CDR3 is CASRPVPNYEQYF. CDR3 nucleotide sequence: TGTGCCAGCAGGCCAGTACCGAACTACGAGCAGTACTTC. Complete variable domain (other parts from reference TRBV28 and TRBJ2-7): DVKVTQSSRYLVKRTGEKVFLECVQDMDHENMFWYRQDPGLGLRLIYFSYDVKMKEKGDIPEGYSVSREKKERFSLILESASTNQTSMYLCASRPVPNYEQYFGPGTRLTVT.

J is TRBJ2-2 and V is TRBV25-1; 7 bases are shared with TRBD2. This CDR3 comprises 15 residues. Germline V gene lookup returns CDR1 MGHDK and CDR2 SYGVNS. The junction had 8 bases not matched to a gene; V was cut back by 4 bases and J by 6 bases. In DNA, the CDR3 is TGTGCCAGCAGTGTAGGACTAGGGTCGGCCGGGGAGCTGTTTTTT. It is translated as CASSVGLGSAGELFF.

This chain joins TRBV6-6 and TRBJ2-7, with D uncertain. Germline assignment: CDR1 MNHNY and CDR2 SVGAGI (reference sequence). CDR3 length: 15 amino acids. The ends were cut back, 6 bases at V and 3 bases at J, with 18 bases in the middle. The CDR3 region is CASRLQTPVYYEQYF. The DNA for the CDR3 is TGTGCCAGCAGACTCCAAACTCCCGTTTACTACGAGCAGTACTTC.

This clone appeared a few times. CDR3 residues: CASSLARQNNEKLFF. The CDR3 DNA reads as TGCGCCAGCAGCTTGGCCCGTCAAAATAATGAAAAACTGTTTTTT. The chain joins TRBV5-1 to TRBJ1-4; no definite D call. V lost 0 bases to trimming and J lost 4 bases, with 10 bases between them. This CDR3 has 15 amino acids. Germline CDR1 is SGHRS and CDR2 is YFSETQ.